This T cell receptor beta chain is drawn from a study of CD8 T cells in Susac syndrome (dated by TCRdb to between 2018 and 2021). For context, the study as a whole: Among the sequenced Susac syndrome patients, over five had clinically active disease and roughly 8 were in clinical remission. At the time of blood withdrawal, Susac syndrome patients were either therapy-naive, taking corticosteroids (with some also receiving IVIg), or on IVIg alone. Whether CD8+ T cell activation and differentiation in Susac syndrome was antigen driven was tested using repertoire sequencing. The investigation overall reported the following: The number of individuals in the TCR sequencing and HLA analysis was recognized as being relatively small. In the CD4+ T cell repertoire of Susac syndrome patients, clonal expansion was not detected.

RNA was extracted using the RNeasy kit, and roughly 0.5 to 1 microgram was reverse transcribed with random hexamers. The immunoSEQ multiplex PCR assay, covering 54 Vbeta and 13 Jbeta segments, was used to amplify TCR beta CDR3 regions. To correct PCR amplification bias, a synthetic template baseline was used for both primer optimization and computational correction. The source study handled its data this way. Only productive sequences were kept, with reads annotated to V, D and J genes according to IMGT and analyzed in immunoSEQ Analyzer. Clonality was computed as one minus Shannon entropy normalized by log2 of the number of productive unique sequences. For each patient and control, public and private clones were evaluated among the 100 most prevalent clones. Clones were defined as Susac-specific when absent from the healthy and MS cohorts, from roughly 1,100 published viral clones and from other ImmuneACCESS disease sequences. TCRdb applied fastp at Q25 and MiXCR to the public reads, then kept only in-frame beta chains. Duplicate CDR3 protein sequences are folded into a single record with the most common DNA and genes. These V and J calls rely on TCRdb rather than the paper's analysis. This sample lists 160,000 or so distinct CDR3 sequences; roughly 92% were detected once. The ten most abundant clones make up roughly 0.12% of the sample.

About this clonotype: Its antigen is currently not known. Base quality data are lacking; no much larger clone is found one base away.

High-throughput TCR beta sequencing profiled peripheral blood CD8+ and CD4+ T cells from healthy donors, Susac syndrome patients and multiple sclerosis patients. The Susac syndrome patients fulfilled recently defined diagnostic criteria for either definite or probable disease. CD8+ TEMRA cells were enriched by FACS, while bulk CD8+ and CD4+ T cells were purified by magnetic negative isolation. Blood was drawn into EDTA tubes, processed within 24 hours, and PBMCs were isolated by density gradient centrifugation. PBMCs intended for TCR sequencing were cryopreserved in liquid nitrogen and thawed later in a water bath at 37 degrees C. The sorted or isolated CD4+, CD8+ and CD8+ TEMRA cells reached a purity of at least 90%. V is cut by 5 bases and J by 5 bases, and the space between the germline ends is 19 bases. The germline V gene sets CDR1 to SGHTA and CDR2 to FQGNSA. The cysteine opens and the phenylalanine closes a CDR3 of 15 amino acids. Just CDR3 DNA is preserved here, 45 bases in frame from base 1.

The receptor comes from a human donor with Susac syndrome. The V and J segments used are TRBV7-2 and TRBJ2-7; the best D guess is TRBD2, with 6 bases matching. The specimen was CD4+ T cells from PBMCs. CDR3 protein: CASSPSVTRGHEQYF. The nucleotide sequence is given as TGTGCCAGCAGCCCTAGCGTGACTAGAGGCCACGAGCAGTACTTC.